A selection of T cell receptor beta chains follows, all from one sample in a study of blood T cell repertoires in COVID-19. The method was immunoSEQ multiplex PCR; TCRdb's version includes in-frame clones alone and lacks a portion of them. The data hold 160,000 or so clones, with around 80% observed a single time. The sequencing sample was made of peripheral blood. All receptors derive from a woman of 80 years or more with acute or convalescent COVID-19. The CDR3 runs from the conserved cysteine through the conserved F or W. Fields, in order: V gene, J gene, clone size, D gene, CDR3 protein, CDR3 DNA. D genes are given only for firm matches. The size of a clone is reported for some rows only, either as once, few or many, or as a class for expanded clones.

v_call: TRBV10-3; j_call: TRBJ1-2; clone_size: once; d_call: TRBD1; cdr3_aa: CAIQGQGAYNYGYTF; cdr3_nt: TGTGCCATCCAAGGACAGGGGGCGTATAACTATGGCTACACCTTC
v_call: TRBV3-1/TRBV3-2; j_call: TRBJ2-7; clone_size: NA; d_call: TRBD1; cdr3_aa: CASSLGGSSYEQYF; cdr3_nt: TGTGCCAGCAGCTTAGGGGGCAGCTCCTACGAGCAGTACTTC
v_call: TRBV11-3; j_call: TRBJ2-1; clone_size: NA; d_call: TRBD1; cdr3_aa: CASSVAGGFYNEQFF; cdr3_nt: TGTGCCAGCAGCGTAGCAGGGGGCTTTTACAATGAGCAGTTCTTC
v_call: TRBV6-1; j_call: TRBJ2-1; clone_size: NA; d_call: TRBD2; cdr3_aa: CASSEASGGPNEQFF; cdr3_nt: TGTGCCAGCAGTGAAGCTAGCGGGGGGCCCAATGAGCAGTTCTTC
v_call: TRBV18; j_call: TRBJ1-5; clone_size: NA; d_call: NA; cdr3_aa: CASSPPPGDQPQHF; cdr3_nt: TGTGCCAGCTCACCACCCCCAGGGGATCAGCCCCAGCATTTT
v_call: TRBV3-1/TRBV3-2; j_call: TRBJ2-3; clone_size: NA; d_call: NA; cdr3_aa: CASSSNGVWQYF; cdr3_nt: TGTGCCAGCAGCTCCAACGGGGTTTGGCAGTATTTT
v_call: TRBV28; j_call: TRBJ1-1; clone_size: NA; d_call: NA; cdr3_aa: CASKGGAQNTEAFF; cdr3_nt: TGTGCCAGCAAGGGGGGGGCGCAGAACACTGAAGCTTTCTTT
v_call: TRBV24-1; j_call: TRBJ2-3; clone_size: NA; d_call: NA; cdr3_aa: CATSLKAGSTDTQYF; cdr3_nt: TGTGCCACCAGTTTGAAGGCGGGAAGCACAGATACGCAGTATTTT
v_call: TRBV18; j_call: TRBJ1-5; clone_size: NA; d_call: NA; cdr3_aa: CASSQGRNQPQHF; cdr3_nt: TGTGCCAGCTCACAGGGGCGTAATCAGCCCCAGCATTTT
v_call: TRBV19; j_call: TRBJ2-7; clone_size: NA; d_call: NA; cdr3_aa: CASKEQGRYEQYF; cdr3_nt: TGTGCCAGTAAAGAGCAGGGAAGGTACGAGCAGTACTTC
v_call: TRBV28; j_call: TRBJ2-3; clone_size: NA; d_call: TRBD2; cdr3_aa: CASSLPGLAVTDTQYF; cdr3_nt: TGTGCCAGCAGTTTGCCAGGACTAGCGGTTACAGATACGCAGTATTTT
v_call: TRBV27; j_call: TRBJ1-6; clone_size: NA; d_call: TRBD1; cdr3_aa: CASRTTGGASYNSPLHF; cdr3_nt: TGTGCCAGCAGAACGACAGGGGGCGCCTCCTATAATTCACCCCTCCACTTT
v_call: TRBV25-1; j_call: TRBJ2-1; clone_size: NA; d_call: TRBD2; cdr3_aa: CASRDRTSGSNEQFF; cdr3_nt: TGTGCCAGCAGGGATAGGACTAGCGGGAGTAATGAGCAGTTCTTC
v_call: TRBV27; j_call: TRBJ2-1; clone_size: NA; d_call: TRBD1; cdr3_aa: CASSSRVDRGYNEQFF; cdr3_nt: TGTGCCAGCAGTTCTCGAGTAGACAGGGGGTACAATGAGCAGTTCTTC
v_call: TRBV19; j_call: TRBJ2-2; clone_size: NA; d_call: TRBD1; cdr3_aa: CASSRGDRVTGELFF; cdr3_nt: TGTGCCAGTAGTCGGGGGGACAGGGTTACCGGGGAGCTGTTTTTT
v_call: TRBV6-6; j_call: TRBJ1-2; clone_size: NA; d_call: NA; cdr3_aa: CASSYQGTDGYTF; cdr3_nt: TGTGCCAGCAGTTACCAGGGGACGGATGGCTACACCTTC
v_call: TRBV19; j_call: TRBJ1-2; clone_size: NA; d_call: NA; cdr3_aa: CASGGDTTFNYGYTF; cdr3_nt: TGTGCCAGTGGTGGGGACACCACGTTTAACTATGGCTACACCTTC
v_call: TRBV3-1/TRBV3-2; j_call: TRBJ1-1; clone_size: NA; d_call: NA; cdr3_aa: CASSQVWARAEAFF; cdr3_nt: TGTGCCAGCAGCCAAGTTTGGGCGCGGGCTGAAGCTTTCTTT
v_call: TRBV19; j_call: TRBJ1-1; clone_size: NA; d_call: NA; cdr3_aa: CASISYMNTEAFF; cdr3_nt: TGTGCCAGTATTAGCTACATGAACACTGAAGCTTTCTTT
v_call: TRBV7-9; j_call: TRBJ2-1; clone_size: NA; d_call: TRBD1; cdr3_aa: CASSSAGTAIYGGFF; cdr3_nt: TGTGCCAGCAGCTCCGCCGGGACAGCCATCTATGGGGGGTTCTTC
v_call: TRBV29-1; j_call: TRBJ2-2; clone_size: once; d_call: NA; cdr3_aa: CSEPQGIRNTGELFF; cdr3_nt: TGCAGCGAGCCCCAGGGGATCAGAAACACCGGGGAGCTGTTTTTT
v_call: TRBV5-1; j_call: TRBJ1-2; clone_size: once; d_call: NA; cdr3_aa: CASSLAGEYGYTF; cdr3_nt: TGCGCCAGCAGCTTGGCCGGGGAATATGGCTACACCTTC
v_call: TRBV12-3/TRBV12-4; j_call: TRBJ2-7; clone_size: NA; d_call: NA; cdr3_aa: CASSLGTPYEQYF; cdr3_nt: TGTGCCAGCAGTTTGGGGACACCCTACGAGCAGTACTTC
v_call: TRBV5-4; j_call: TRBJ2-2; clone_size: once; d_call: TRBD2; cdr3_aa: CASSPPSGLVTGELFF; cdr3_nt: TGTGCCAGCAGCCCGCCTAGCGGACTAGTCACCGGGGAGCTGTTTTTT
v_call: TRBV30; j_call: TRBJ1-1; clone_size: NA; d_call: NA; cdr3_aa: CAGRDRFLKLHEAFF; cdr3_nt: TGTGCCGGAAGAGACAGGTTTCTGAAACTTCATGAAGCTTTCTTT